A single sample gave rise to the 19 T cell receptor beta chains below, sequenced in a study of CD8+ T cells in alopecia areata. Extracted RNA was reverse transcribed into cDNA, the sequencing template. Assay used: immunoSEQ multiplex PCR; TCRdb lists only in-frame clones, some missing. Among some 200,000 clones listed, 55% to 70% were seen once. Treatment indicated: oral pan-JAK inhibitor, 5-10 mg twice daily. Source: CD4+ T cells sorted from blood, taken at week 4, from a patient treated with tofacitinib. These receptors originate from a human donor with alopecia areata.

This clone was seen more than once but under ten times. The chain combines TRBV5-1 with TRBJ2-5; 10 bases agree with TRBD1. The CDR3 is made up of 15 amino acids. Per the germline V gene, CDR1 is SGHRS and CDR2 is YFSETQ. V lost 4 bases to trimming and J lost 0 bases; unmatched junction nucleotides: 3. CDR3 DNA sequence: TGCGCCAGCAGCGTGGGACAGGGGTACCAAGAGACCCAGTACTTC. Translated: CASSVGQGYQETQYF.

A remark on this clone: It is unclear where the CDR3 begins or ends on the DNA, so no DNA is shown, and the CDR3 is as TCRdb lists it. V gene TRBV5-4 combines with J gene TRBJ2-7; the table calls TRBD1, which could not be checked here. The CDR3 totals 14 residues, both ends included. In germline, CDR1 is SGHNT, CDR2 YYREEE (reference sequence). The CDR3 loop reads CASSFGQGPYEQYF.

The chain carries TRBV4-2 and TRBJ2-5, with D unclear. V was shortened by 10 bases and J by 5 bases, with 8 bases between the two germline ends. The CDR3 extends over 10 amino acids. In germline, CDR1 is LGHNA, CDR2 YNFKEQ. CDR3 protein: CANLGETQYF. For the CDR3, the DNA is TGTGCCAACCTCGGGGAGACCCAGTACTTC.

The chain links TRBV4-3 to TRBJ2-5, with D tentatively TRBD1 (5 bases). The CDR3 spans 15 residues. Germline-derived CDR1 and CDR2 are LGHNA and YSLEER. V dropped 1 base and J dropped 5 bases, with 14 bases sitting between them. The CDR3 bases are TGCGCCAGCAGCCAAGTTCCCAGGACAACCGAGACCCAGTACTTC. Translated, it gives CASSQVPRTTETQYF.

The chain links TRBV5-1 to TRBJ2-7, with TRBD2 as a possible D gene (6 bases). Trimming cost V 0 bases and J 2 bases, with 9 bases left between them. This CDR3 contains 14 residues. CDR1 SGHRS and CDR2 YFSETQ come from the germline V gene. In DNA, the CDR3 is TGCGCCAGCAGCTTGGCCCCGGGAGCCTACGAGCAGTACTTC. The encoded protein is CASSLAPGAYEQYF.

As to this clone: This CDR3 is also generated by other DNA sequences in the sample. This sequence joins TRBV2 and TRBJ2-7, with D possibly being TRBD1 (6 bases). This CDR3 region has 12 residues. The germline CDR1 and CDR2 sequences are SNHLY and FYNNEI. V shed 4 bases and J shed 4 bases, with 8 bases lying between them. The DNA for the CDR3 is TGTGCCAGCAGTGGCCAGGGGTACGAGCAGTACTTC. Amino acids: CASSGQGYEQYF.

This chain connects TRBV7-3 to TRBJ2-7; possibly TRBD2 for D (6 bases). This CDR3 has 13 residues. The germline V gene has CDR1 SGHTA and CDR2 FQGTGA. V was trimmed by 5 bases and J by 7 bases, leaving 15 bases between them. The CDR3 nucleotides read TGTGCCAGCAGCCCGACATCGGGGGTTGAGCAGTACTTC. Translated, it gives CASSPTSGVEQYF.

On this clone: Other DNA sequences from this sample encode an identical CDR3 as well. The chain recombines TRBV30 with TRBJ1-5; unclear D gene. This CDR3 region has 13 residues. Germline V gene data show CDR1 as GTSNPN and CDR2 as SVGIG (reference sequence). The V end was cut by 0 bases, the J end by 3 bases, with 6 bases between. Written as DNA, the CDR3 is TGTGCCTGGAGTGTACGGGTCAATCAGCCCCAGCATTTT. Translation gives CAWSVRVNQPQHF.

This sequence joins TRBV30 and TRBJ1-3; D call uncertain. CDR3 size: 12 residues. Trimming removed 4 bases from V and 1 base from J, with 5 bases in between. From germline, CDR1 is GTSNPN and CDR2 SVGIG (reference sequence). In DNA form, the CDR3 reads TGTGCCTGGACGGATTCTGGAAACACCATATATTTT. This sequence encodes CAWTDSGNTIYF. The full variable domain, its missing parts supplied by reference TRBV30 and TRBJ1-3, is SQTIHQWPATLVQPVGSPLSLECTVEGTSNPNLYWYRQAAGRGLQLLFYSVGIGQISSEVPQNLSASRPQDRQFILSSKKLLLSDSGFYLCAWTDSGNTIYFGEGSWLTVV.

This chain links TRBV29-1 with TRBJ2-7, with D perhaps TRBD2 (6 bases). The CDR3 has 14 residues. Per the germline V gene, CDR1 is SQVTM and CDR2 is ANQGSEA. Between the trimmed V and J ends, which lost 0 bases and 2 bases, there was a span of 11 bases. CDR3 in amino acids: CSVEDGGTTYEQYF. The CDR3 DNA is TGCAGCGTTGAAGATGGCGGGACGACCTACGAGCAGTACTTC.

The chain links TRBV10-3 to TRBJ2-6, with TRBD2 matching over 12 bases. The V and J ends lost 8 bases and 0 bases, in that order; junction bases with no gene match: 5. Germline assignment: CDR1 ENHRY and CDR2 SYGVKD. This CDR3 has 17 residues. The CDR3, as DNA: TGTGCCATCGGTGGGACTAGCGGGTTCTCTGGGGCCAACGTCCTGACTTTC. This translates into CAIGGTSGFSGANVLTF.

The chain is built from TRBV15 and TRBJ1-1; D gene uncertain. This CDR3 has 15 amino acids. V lost 4 bases and J lost 1, with 13 bases in between. Germline assignment: CDR1 LNHNV and CDR2 YYDKDF (reference sequence). The DNA of the CDR3 is TGTGCCACCAGCATTAGCCCATCCCCGAACACTGAAGCTTTCTTT. Its translation is CATSISPSPNTEAFF.

J is TRBJ1-2 and V is TRBV5-1; D perhaps matches TRBD1 (6 bases). The germline gives CDR1 SGHRS, CDR2 YFSETQ. The CDR3 is 16 residues long. V was pared by 4 bases and J by 2 bases, with 18 bases between. Written as DNA, the CDR3 is TGCGCCAGCAGCCCGGGACAATGGCCAGACAACTATGGCTACACCTTC. Translating gives CASSPGQWPDNYGYTF. Variable domain in full (rest from reference TRBV5-1 and TRBJ1-2): KAGVTQTPRYLIKTRGQQVTLSCSPISGHRSVSWYQQTPGQGLQFLFEYFSETQRNKGNFPGRFSGRQFSNSRSEMNVSTLELGDSALYLCASSPGQWPDNYGYTFGSGTRLTVV.

The table lists this clone with a few counts. The J gene is TRBJ1-4, the V gene TRBV4-3; D is undetermined. CDR1 LGHNA and CDR2 YSLEER come from the germline V gene. CDR3 size: 13 residues. V lost 0 bases and J lost 8, with 7 bases in between. CDR3 loop: CASSQDWGEKLFF. The CDR3 DNA follows: TGCGCCAGCAGCCAAGATTGGGGAGAAAAACTGTTTTTT.

The chain couples TRBV30 to TRBJ1-2; D possibly corresponds to TRBD1 (6 bases). Trimming cost V 5 bases and J 2 bases, with 6 bases left between them. Germline CDR1 and CDR2: GTSNPN and SVGIG (reference sequence). The CDR3 loop spans 11 amino acids. As DNA, the CDR3 is TGTGCCTGGCAGGGGAACTATGGCTACACCTTC. Translating gives CAWQGNYGYTF.

This clone occurred a few times. V gene TRBV30 combines with J gene TRBJ2-3; 8 bases match TRBD1. Germline trimming cut 3 bases from V and 3 bases from J; bases unmatched to any gene: 8. Germline V gene sequence: CDR1 GTSNPN, CDR2 SVGIG (reference sequence). The CDR3 spans 15 residues. The CDR3 region is CAWRRGYRGTDTQYF. CDR3 sequence (DNA): TGTGCCTGGAGGCGCGGCTACAGGGGGACAGATACGCAGTATTTT. Full variable domain (missing parts from reference TRBV30 and TRBJ2-3): SQTIHQWPATLVQPVGSPLSLECTVEGTSNPNLYWYRQAAGRGLQLLFYSVGIGQISSEVPQNLSASRPQDRQFILSSKKLLLSDSGFYLCAWRRGYRGTDTQYFGPGTRLTVL.

The table lists this clone with a few counts. The chain employs TRBV29-1 and TRBJ2-3, with 9 bases that match TRBD1. The V segment lost 4 bases and the J segment 3 bases; nucleotides outside the gene matches: 14. CDR1 and CDR2 (germline): SQVTM, ANQGSEA. The CDR3 covers 17 residues. The CDR3 is CSVGHLTGGVGTDTQYF. The CDR3 nucleotides read TGCAGCGTTGGTCACTTAACAGGGGGCGTGGGTACAGATACGCAGTATTTT.

This clone was counted a few times. In DNA, the CDR3 is TGTGCCAGCAAAGACACGAGCTCCTACAATGAGCAGTTCTTC. It encodes CASKDTSSYNEQFF. The chain uses TRBV6-6 and TRBJ2-1, with D uncertain. Germline CDR1 MNHNY, CDR2 SVGAGI (reference sequence). V was shortened by 7 bases and J by 0 bases, with 10 bases between the two germline ends. CDR3 length: 14 residues.

This clone was seen a few times. V usage is TRBV7-3 and J usage is TRBJ2-1; TRBD2 might be the D (7 bases). The V end lost 5 bases, the J end lost 7 bases, and 21 bases lay between the germline ends. Germline V gives CDR1 SGHTA, CDR2 FQGTGA. The CDR3 extends over 16 amino acids. CDR3 nucleotide sequence: TGTGCCAGCAGCCCCCAGTCAGGGAGGGGGTGGAATGAGCAGTTCTTC. Translation: CASSPQSGRGWNEQFF.